The present entry profiles one TCR beta chain with its context. Its target is not known. This sample is part of a study of OX40 agonist ivuxolimab in advanced cancers. Sequenced by immunoSEQ multiplex PCR; TCRdb stores in-frame clones only, minus some. The table lists over 50,000 clones, 89% of them singletons. Germline assignment: CDR1 SGHNT and CDR2 YYREEE (reference sequence). The CDR3 has 14 residues. V was clipped by 4 bases and J by 1 base, with 11 bases between them. Study results and caveats: Researchers report that CD8+ T cells had, on average, more expanded clones than CD4+. At 0.1 to 3.0 mg/kg, clonal expansion of CD4+ and CD8+ blood T cells had occurred by week 6.

The chain joins TRBV5-4 to TRBJ2-5; D gene ambiguous. Here the sequenced sample was CD4+ or CD8+ T cells sorted from blood, taken in a trial of the OX40 agonist ivuxolimab. The origin of this receptor is an adult with an advanced solid tumor such as melanoma, head and neck, liver or kidney cancer. The CDR3 loop is CASSGRDTQETQYF. CDR3 coding DNA: TGTGCCAGCAGCGGGCGCGACACCCAAGAGACCCAGTACTTC.